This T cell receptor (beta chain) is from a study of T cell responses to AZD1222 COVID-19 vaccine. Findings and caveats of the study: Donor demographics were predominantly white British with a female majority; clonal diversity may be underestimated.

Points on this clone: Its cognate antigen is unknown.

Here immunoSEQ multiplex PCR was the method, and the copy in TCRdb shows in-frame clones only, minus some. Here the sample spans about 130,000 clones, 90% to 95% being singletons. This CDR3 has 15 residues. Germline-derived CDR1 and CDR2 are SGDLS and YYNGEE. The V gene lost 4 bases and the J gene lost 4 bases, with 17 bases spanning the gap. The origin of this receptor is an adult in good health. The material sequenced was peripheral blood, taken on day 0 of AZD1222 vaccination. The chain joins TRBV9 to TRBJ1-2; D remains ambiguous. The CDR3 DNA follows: TGTGCCAGCAGCCCGAACCCGAAGGGTTCCTATGGCTACACCTTC. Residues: CASSPNPKGSYGYTF.